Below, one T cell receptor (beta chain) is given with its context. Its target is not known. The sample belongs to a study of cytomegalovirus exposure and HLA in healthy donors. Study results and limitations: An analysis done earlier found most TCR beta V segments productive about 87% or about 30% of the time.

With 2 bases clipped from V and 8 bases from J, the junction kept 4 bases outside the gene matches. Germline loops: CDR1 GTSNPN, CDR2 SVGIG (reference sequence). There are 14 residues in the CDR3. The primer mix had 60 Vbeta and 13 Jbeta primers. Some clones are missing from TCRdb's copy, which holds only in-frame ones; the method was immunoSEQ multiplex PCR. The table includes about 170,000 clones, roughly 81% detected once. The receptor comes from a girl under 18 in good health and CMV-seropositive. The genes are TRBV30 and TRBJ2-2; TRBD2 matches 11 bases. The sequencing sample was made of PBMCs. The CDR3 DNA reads TGTGCCTGGAGTAAGCTAGCGGGGGGAGGGGAGCTGTTTTTT. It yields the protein CAWSKLAGGGELFF.